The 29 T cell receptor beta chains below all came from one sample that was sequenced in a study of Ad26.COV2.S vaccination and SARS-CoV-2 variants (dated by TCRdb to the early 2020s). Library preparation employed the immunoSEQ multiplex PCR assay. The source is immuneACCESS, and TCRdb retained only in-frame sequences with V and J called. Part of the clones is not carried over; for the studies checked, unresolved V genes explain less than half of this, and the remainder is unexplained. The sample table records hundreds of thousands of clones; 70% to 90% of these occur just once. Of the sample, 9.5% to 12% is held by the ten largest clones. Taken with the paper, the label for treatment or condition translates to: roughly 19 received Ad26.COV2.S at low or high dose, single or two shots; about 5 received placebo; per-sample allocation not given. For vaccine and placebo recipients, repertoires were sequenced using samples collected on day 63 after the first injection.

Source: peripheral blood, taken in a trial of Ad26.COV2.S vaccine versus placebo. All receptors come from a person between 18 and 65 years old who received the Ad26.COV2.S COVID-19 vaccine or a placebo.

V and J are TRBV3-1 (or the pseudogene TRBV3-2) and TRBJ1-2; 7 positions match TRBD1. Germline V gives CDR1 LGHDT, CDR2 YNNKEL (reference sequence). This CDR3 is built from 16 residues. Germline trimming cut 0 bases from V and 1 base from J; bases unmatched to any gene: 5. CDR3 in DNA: TGTGCCAGCAGCCAAGACTTGGGACAGTTTAACTATGGCTACACCTTC. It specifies CASSQDLGQFNYGYTF.

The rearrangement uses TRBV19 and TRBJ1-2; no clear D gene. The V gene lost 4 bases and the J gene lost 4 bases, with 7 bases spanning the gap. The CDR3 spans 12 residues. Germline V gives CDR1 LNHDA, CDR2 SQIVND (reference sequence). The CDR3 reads CASSRTLYGYTF. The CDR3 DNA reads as TGTGCCAGTAGTAGGACGCTCTATGGCTACACCTTC.

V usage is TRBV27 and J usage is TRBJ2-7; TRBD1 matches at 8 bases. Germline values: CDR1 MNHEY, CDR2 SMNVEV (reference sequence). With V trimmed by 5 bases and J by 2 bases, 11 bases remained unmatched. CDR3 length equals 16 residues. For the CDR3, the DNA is TGTGCCAGCAGTCTCCTAGCTGGGACAGGACCCTACGAGCAGTACTTC. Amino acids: CASSLLAGTGPYEQYF.

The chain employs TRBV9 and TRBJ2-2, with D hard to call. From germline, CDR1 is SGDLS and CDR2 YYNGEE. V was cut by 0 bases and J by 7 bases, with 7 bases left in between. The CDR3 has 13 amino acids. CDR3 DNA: TGTGCCAGCAGCGTAGCTCAATACGGGGAGCTGTTTTTT. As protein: CASSVAQYGELFF.

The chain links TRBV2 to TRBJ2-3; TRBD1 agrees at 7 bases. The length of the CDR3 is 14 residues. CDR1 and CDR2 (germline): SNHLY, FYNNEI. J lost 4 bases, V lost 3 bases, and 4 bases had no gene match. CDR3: CASSETGLPDTQYF. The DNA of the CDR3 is TGTGCCAGCAGTGAGACAGGGTTGCCAGATACGCAGTATTTT.

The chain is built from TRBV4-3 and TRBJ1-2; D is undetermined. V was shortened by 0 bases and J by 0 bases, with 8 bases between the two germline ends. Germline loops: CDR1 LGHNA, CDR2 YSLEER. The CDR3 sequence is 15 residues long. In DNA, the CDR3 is TGCGCCAGCAGCCAAGATCTAAACGCTAACTATGGCTACACCTTC. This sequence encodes CASSQDLNANYGYTF.

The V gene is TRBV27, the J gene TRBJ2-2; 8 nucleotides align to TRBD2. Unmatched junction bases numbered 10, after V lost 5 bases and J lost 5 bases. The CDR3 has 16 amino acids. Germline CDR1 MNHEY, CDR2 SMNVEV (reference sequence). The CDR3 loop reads CASSTNSGISTGELFF. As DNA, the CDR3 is TGTGCCAGCAGTACGAATAGCGGGATCTCGACCGGGGAGCTGTTTTTT.

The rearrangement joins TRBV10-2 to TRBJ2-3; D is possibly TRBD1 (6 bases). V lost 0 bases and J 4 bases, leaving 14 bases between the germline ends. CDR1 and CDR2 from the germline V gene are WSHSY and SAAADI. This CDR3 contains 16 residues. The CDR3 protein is CASSESAGDSADTQYF. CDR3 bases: TGCGCCAGCAGTGAGTCGGCAGGGGATAGCGCAGATACGCAGTATTTT.

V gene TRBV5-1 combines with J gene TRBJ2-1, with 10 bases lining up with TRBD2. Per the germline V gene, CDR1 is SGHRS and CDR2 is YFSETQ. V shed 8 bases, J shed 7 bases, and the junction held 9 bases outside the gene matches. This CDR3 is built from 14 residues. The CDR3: CASRTSGGGNEQFF. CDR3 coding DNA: TGCGCCAGTAGGACTAGCGGCGGAGGAAATGAGCAGTTCTTC.

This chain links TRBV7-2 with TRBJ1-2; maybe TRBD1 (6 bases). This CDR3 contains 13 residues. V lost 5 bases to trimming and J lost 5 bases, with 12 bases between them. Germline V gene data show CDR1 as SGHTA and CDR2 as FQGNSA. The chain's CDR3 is CASSNDRRYGYTF. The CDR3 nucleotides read TGTGCCAGCAGCAACGACAGGCGGTATGGCTACACCTTC. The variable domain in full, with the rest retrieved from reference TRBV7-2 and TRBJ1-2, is GAGVSQSPSNKVTEKGKDVELRCDPISGHTALYWYRQSLGQGLEFLIYFQGNSAPDKSGLPSDRFSAERTGGSVSTLTIQRTQQEDSAVYLCASSNDRRYGYTFGSGTRLTVV.

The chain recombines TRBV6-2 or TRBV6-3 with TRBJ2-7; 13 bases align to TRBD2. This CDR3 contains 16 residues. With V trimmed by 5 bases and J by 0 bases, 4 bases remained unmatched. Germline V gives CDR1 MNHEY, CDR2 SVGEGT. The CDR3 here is CASSLGLAGASYEQYF. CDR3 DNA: TGTGCCAGCAGTCTTGGACTAGCGGGGGCCTCCTACGAGCAGTACTTC.

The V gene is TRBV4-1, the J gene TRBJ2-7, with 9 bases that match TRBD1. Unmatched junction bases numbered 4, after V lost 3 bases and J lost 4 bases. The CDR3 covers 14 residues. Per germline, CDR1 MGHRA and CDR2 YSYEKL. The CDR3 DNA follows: TGCGCCAGCAGCCATCCGGGACAGGGTTACGAGCAGTACTTC. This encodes CASSHPGQGYEQYF.

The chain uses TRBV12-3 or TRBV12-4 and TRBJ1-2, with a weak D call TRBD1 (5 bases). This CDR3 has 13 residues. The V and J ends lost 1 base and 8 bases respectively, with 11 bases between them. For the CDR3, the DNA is TGTGCCAGCAGTTTAGGTTGGGGACGCGGCTACACCTTC. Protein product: CASSLGWGRGYTF.

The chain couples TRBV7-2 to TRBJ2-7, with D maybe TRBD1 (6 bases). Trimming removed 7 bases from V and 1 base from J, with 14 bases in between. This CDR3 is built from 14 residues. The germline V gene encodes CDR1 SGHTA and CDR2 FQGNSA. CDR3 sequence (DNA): TGTGCCAGCACCACAGGGTTCCCTTCCTACGAGCAGTACTTC. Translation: CASTTGFPSYEQYF.

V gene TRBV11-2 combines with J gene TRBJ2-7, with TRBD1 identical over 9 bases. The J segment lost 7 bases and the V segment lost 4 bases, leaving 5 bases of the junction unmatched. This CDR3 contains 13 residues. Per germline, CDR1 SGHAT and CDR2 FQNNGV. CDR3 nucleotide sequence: TGTGCCAGCAGCTCACAGGGGGCGGGGGAGCAGTACTTC. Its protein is CASSSQGAGEQYF.

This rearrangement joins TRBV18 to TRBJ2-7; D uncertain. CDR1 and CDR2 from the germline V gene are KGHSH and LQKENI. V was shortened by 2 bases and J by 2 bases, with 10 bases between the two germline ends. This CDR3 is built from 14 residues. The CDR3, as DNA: TGTGCCAGCTCACCATTTGACGGAACCTACGAGCAGTACTTC. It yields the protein CASSPFDGTYEQYF.

In DNA form, the CDR3 reads TGTGCCAGCAGTGCACCTACTGACCTAAGTAGCTCCTACGAGCAGTACTTC. As protein: CASSAPTDLSSSYEQYF. The V and J genes are TRBV6-1 and TRBJ2-7; no firm D call. The CDR3 runs to 17 residues. Trimming took off 4 bases at V and 0 bases at J, with 19 bases between the two ends. Germline CDR1 is MNHNS and CDR2 is SASEGT.

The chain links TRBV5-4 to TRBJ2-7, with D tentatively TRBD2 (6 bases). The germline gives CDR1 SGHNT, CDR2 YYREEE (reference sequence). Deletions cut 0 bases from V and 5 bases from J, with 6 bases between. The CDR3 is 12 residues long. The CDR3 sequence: CASSLGRDEQYF. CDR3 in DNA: TGTGCCAGCAGCTTGGGGAGGGACGAGCAGTACTTC.

For the CDR3, the DNA is TGTGCCAGCAGCTTAGTAGAAGACTCCTACAATGAGCAGTTCTTC. Translation: CASSLVEDSYNEQFF. The chain is built from TRBV7-9 and TRBJ2-1; no reliable D call. V was trimmed by 1 base and J by 0 bases, leaving 7 bases between them. Germline V gene lookup returns CDR1 SEHNR and CDR2 FQNEAQ (reference sequence). This CDR3 comprises 15 residues.

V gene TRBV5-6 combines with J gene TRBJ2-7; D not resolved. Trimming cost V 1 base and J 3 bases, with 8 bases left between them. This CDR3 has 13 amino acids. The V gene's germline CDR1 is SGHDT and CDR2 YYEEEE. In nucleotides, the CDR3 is TGTGCCAGCAGCTTGCTCCAAATCTACGAGCAGTACTTC. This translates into CASSLLQIYEQYF. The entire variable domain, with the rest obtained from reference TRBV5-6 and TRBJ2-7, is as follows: DAGVTQSPTHLIKTRGQQVTLRCSPKSGHDTVSWYQQALGQGPQFIFQYYEEEERQRGNFPDRFSGHQFPNYSSELNVNALLLGDSALYLCASSLLQIYEQYFGPGTRLTVT.

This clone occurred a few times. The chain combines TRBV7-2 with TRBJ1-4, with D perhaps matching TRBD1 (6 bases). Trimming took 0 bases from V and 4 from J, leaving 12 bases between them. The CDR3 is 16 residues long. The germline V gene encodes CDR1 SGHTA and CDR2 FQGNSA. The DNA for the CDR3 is TGTGCCAGCAGCTTAGCGGGGGGGCAGATTAATGAAAAACTGTTTTTT. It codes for CASSLAGGQINEKLFF.

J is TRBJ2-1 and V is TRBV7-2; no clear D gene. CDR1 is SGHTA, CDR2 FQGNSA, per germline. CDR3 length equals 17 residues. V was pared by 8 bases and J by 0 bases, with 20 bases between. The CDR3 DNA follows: TGTGCCAGCGCCTACTCACCACCCCCGAGCTCCTACAATGAGCAGTTCTTC. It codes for CASAYSPPPSSYNEQFF.

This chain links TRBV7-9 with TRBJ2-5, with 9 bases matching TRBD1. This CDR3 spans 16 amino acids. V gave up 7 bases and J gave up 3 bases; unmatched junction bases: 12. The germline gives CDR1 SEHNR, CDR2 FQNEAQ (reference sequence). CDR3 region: CASTWIEDRGEETQYF. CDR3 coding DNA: TGTGCCAGCACCTGGATCGAGGACAGGGGAGAAGAGACCCAGTACTTC.

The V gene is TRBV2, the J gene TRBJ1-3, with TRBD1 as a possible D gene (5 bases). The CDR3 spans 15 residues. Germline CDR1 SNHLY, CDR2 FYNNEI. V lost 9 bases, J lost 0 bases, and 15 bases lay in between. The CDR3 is CARSRDGYSGNTIYF. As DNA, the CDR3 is TGTGCCAGATCTCGGGACGGCTACTCTGGAAACACCATATATTTT.

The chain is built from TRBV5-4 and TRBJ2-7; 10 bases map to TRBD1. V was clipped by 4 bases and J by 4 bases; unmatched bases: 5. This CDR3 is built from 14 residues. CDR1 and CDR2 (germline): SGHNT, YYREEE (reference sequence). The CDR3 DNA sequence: TGTGCCAGCAGCCCGGACAGGGGGGGATACGAGCAGTACTTC. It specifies CASSPDRGGYEQYF.

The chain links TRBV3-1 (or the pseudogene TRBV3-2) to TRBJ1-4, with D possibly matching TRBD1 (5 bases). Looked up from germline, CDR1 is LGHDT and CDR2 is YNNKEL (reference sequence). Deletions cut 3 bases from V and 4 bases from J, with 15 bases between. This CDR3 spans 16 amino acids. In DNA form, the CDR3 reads TGTGCCAGCAGCCATAGGGGCCAAGTCTATAATGAAAAACTGTTTTTT. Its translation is CASSHRGQVYNEKLFF.

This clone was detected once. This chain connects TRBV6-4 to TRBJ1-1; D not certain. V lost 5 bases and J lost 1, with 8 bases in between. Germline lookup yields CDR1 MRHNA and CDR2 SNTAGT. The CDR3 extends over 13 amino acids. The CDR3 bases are TGTGCCAGCAGTTACCGATGGAACACTGAAGCTTTCTTT. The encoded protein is CASSYRWNTEAFF.

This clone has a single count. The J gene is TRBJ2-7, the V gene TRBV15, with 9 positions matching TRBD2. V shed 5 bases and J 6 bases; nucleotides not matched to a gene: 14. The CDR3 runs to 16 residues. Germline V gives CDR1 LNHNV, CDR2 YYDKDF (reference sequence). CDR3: CATSLLGAGGPSEQYF. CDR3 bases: TGTGCCACCAGCCTCCTAGGCGCGGGAGGGCCTAGCGAGCAGTACTTC. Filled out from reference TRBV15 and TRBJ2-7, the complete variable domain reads DAMVIQNPRYQVTQFGKPVTLSCSQTLNHNVMYWYQQKSSQAPKLLFHYYDKDFNNEADTPDNFQSRRPNTSFCFLDIRSPGLGDTAMYLCATSLLGAGGPSEQYFGPGTRLTVT.

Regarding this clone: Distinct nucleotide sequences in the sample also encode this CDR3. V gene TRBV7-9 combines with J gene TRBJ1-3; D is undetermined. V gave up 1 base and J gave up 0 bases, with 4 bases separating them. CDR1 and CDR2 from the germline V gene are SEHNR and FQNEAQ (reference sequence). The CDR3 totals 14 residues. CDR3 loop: CASSLGGSGNTIYF. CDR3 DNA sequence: TGTGCCAGCAGCTTAGGAGGCTCTGGAAACACCATATATTTT.